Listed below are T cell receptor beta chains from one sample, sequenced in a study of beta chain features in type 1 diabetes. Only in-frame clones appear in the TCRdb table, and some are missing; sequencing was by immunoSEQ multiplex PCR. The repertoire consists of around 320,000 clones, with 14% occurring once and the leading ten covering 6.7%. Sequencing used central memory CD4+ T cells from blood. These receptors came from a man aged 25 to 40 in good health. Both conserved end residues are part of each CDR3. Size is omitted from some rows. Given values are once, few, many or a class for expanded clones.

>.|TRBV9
CASSPRLISENTIYF
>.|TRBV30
CAWSVGVGGSSLRDTQYF
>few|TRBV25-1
CASSEGYAGKSYEQYF
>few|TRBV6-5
CASTLMSTNTGELFF
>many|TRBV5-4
CASSPWTDNEQFF
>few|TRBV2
CASSDTQETQYF
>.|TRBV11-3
CASRVGITAPSYNEQFF
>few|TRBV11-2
CASSLSPRGNEQYF
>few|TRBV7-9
CASSSGQANTEAFF
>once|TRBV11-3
CASSPRTSAWGETQYF
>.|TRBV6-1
CASSSKGLTQYF
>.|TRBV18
CASSPPGTLLRHEQYF
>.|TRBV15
CATSTTRMRGTYGYTF
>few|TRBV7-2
CASSLDGSNYGYTF
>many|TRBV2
CASKGLAGPSTDTQYF
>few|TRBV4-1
CASSQDNGSGYTF